The 32 T cell receptor beta chains given below trace back to one sample, sequenced in a study of vaccination and CD4 T cells after COVID-19. Cultured CD4+ T-cell DNA underwent Oncomine TCR Beta short-read sequencing. One entry per CDR3 protein, called by TCRdb with MiXCR from the PCR reads. The table includes about 22,000 distinct CDR3 sequences, over 25% detected once. Time point indicated: late sampling 161 to 241 days after vaccination in a few convalescent patients. Sample treatment: approximately 9-day PBMC culture with coronavirus spike peptide pools or control peptides (ViraFEST assay). These TCRs are of unknown antigen specificity. Sequencing was performed on CD4+ T cells from blood, cultured in vitro, taken about 7 months after SARS-CoV-2 vaccination. The receptors were gathered from a human donor who had recovered from COVID-19.

The chain couples TRBV11-3 to TRBJ2-1, with 8 bases fitting TRBD2. V was pared by 1 base and J by 8 bases, with 4 bases of the junction left unmatched. Germline assignment: CDR1 SGHNT and CDR2 YENEEA. The CDR3 is made up of 14 amino acids. CDR3 bases: TGTGCCAGCAGCTTAGCGGGGGGGCATCATGAGCAGTTCTTC. Protein: CASSLAGGHHEQFF.

This clonotype showed up just a few times. V usage is TRBV20-1 and J usage is TRBJ2-5; D remains unclear. In germline, CDR1 is DFQATT, CDR2 SNEGSKA (reference sequence). The CDR3 is 11 amino acids. Trimming removed 4 bases at V and 2 bases at J, with 5 bases between. CDR3 sequence (DNA): TGCAGTGCTAACAGACAAGAGACCCAGTACTTC. Its translation is CSANRQETQYF.

This clonotype appeared a few times. The chain couples TRBV18 to TRBJ2-5; no reliable D call. Trimming left V 0 bases short and J 2 bases short, with 7 bases between. Germline CDR1 is KGHSH and CDR2 is LQKENI. The CDR3 is made up of 14 amino acids. The CDR3 reads CASSPPSDQETQYF. The CDR3 DNA reads TGTGCCAGCTCACCACCGTCAGATCAAGAGACCCAGTACTTC.

This clonotype was counted a few times. This chain joins TRBV29-1 and TRBJ1-2, with 7 nucleotides matching TRBD1. CDR3 length equals 17 residues. Germline-derived CDR1 and CDR2 are SQVTM and ANQGSEA. J was trimmed by 4 bases and V by 4 bases; bases with no gene match: 18. The CDR3 region is CSVAPGGLSGGVYGYTF. Written as DNA, the CDR3 is TGCAGCGTTGCTCCGGGGGGGCTCTCAGGGGGAGTCTATGGCTACACCTTC.

This clonotype was recorded once. The chain carries TRBV10-3 and TRBJ1-1; 9 nucleotides match TRBD1. The V gene end was trimmed by 10 bases and the J gene end by 2 bases; junction bases not matched to a gene: 11. This CDR3 is 15 amino acids long. Germline V lookup: CDR1 ENHRY, CDR2 SYGVKD. Written as DNA, the CDR3 is TGTGCCACCGCACCCGGGACAGGGACTAACACTGAAGCTTTCTTT. Translation gives CATAPGTGTNTEAFF.

CDR3: CATSRPDSTDTQYF. In nucleotides, the CDR3 is TGTGCCACCAGCAGGCCAGATAGCACAGATACGCAGTATTTT. The chain links TRBV15 to TRBJ2-3; D call uncertain. The CDR3 covers 14 residues. V was cut by 3 bases and J by 0 bases, with 7 bases left in between. Germline assignment: CDR1 LNHNV and CDR2 YYDKDF (reference sequence).

This clonotype has more than one count but fewer than ten. The chain uses TRBV2 and TRBJ1-2; a possible D gene is TRBD1 (5 bases). This CDR3 region has 14 residues. Germline values: CDR1 SNHLY, CDR2 FYNNEI. Trimming cost V 3 bases and J 3 bases, with 11 bases left between them. The CDR3 coding sequence is TGTGCCAGCAGTGATCAAAGGGGCCACTATGGCTACACCTTC. Translated: CASSDQRGHYGYTF.

This clonotype occurred a few times. The rearrangement uses TRBV7-2 and TRBJ1-6; D unresolved. From germline, CDR1 is SGHTA and CDR2 FQGNSA. The CDR3 has 13 residues. With 5 bases removed from V and 10 bases from J, the gap between germline ends came to 12 bases. The CDR3 coding sequence is TGTGCCAGCAGCCCCCAAACCAGATCACCCCTCCACTTT. The encoded protein is CASSPQTRSPLHF.

The V and J genes are TRBV7-9 and TRBJ1-3; a possible D gene is TRBD1 (5 bases). The CDR3 length is 16 residues. With 4 bases removed from V and 0 bases from J, the gap between germline ends came to 13 bases. Per the germline V gene, CDR1 is SEHNR and CDR2 is FQNEAQ (reference sequence). The CDR3 region has the DNA TGTGCCAGCAGCTCCTGGGGCATCAACTCTGGAAACACCATATATTTT. Residues: CASSSWGINSGNTIYF.

The chain is built from TRBV7-2 and TRBJ1-3, with 7 bases that match TRBD1. From germline, CDR1 is SGHTA and CDR2 FQGNSA. Trimming cost V 4 bases and J 0 bases; bases outside gene matches: 9. The CDR3 covers 17 residues. CDR3 sequence: CASSYGQERYSGNTIYF. The CDR3 DNA reads TGTGCCAGCAGCTACGGACAGGAACGATACTCTGGAAACACCATATATTTT.

This clonotype has a handful of counts. The J gene is TRBJ2-7, the V gene TRBV19, with D tentatively TRBD2 (6 bases). This CDR3 has 14 residues. Germline V CDR1 and CDR2: LNHDA, SQIVND (reference sequence). The V gene lost 5 bases and the J gene lost 0 bases, with 11 bases spanning the gap. CDR3 protein: CASSFGGASYEQYF. CDR3 DNA sequence: TGTGCCAGTAGTTTCGGAGGGGCCTCCTACGAGCAGTACTTC.

The sample holds a few counts of this clonotype. The chain combines TRBV6-1 with TRBJ1-2; 12 positions agree with TRBD1. Germline CDR1 reads MNHNS; CDR2 reads SASEGT. The CDR3 loop spans 16 amino acids. Trimming took 3 bases from V and 5 from J; bases not matched to a gene: 7. The CDR3: CASSEGTGGEPYGYTF. CDR3 DNA sequence: TGTGCCAGCAGTGAGGGGACAGGGGGCGAACCATATGGCTACACCTTC.

The chain carries TRBV6-5 and TRBJ2-1; 12 positions match TRBD2. Germline CDR1 reads MNHEY; CDR2 reads SVGAGI. The J segment lost 2 bases and the V segment lost 1 base, leaving 0 bases of the junction unmatched. CDR3 length: 16 amino acids. The CDR3 sequence is CASSYWTSGTYNEQFF. CDR3 nucleotides: TGTGCCAGCAGTTACTGGACTAGCGGGACCTACAATGAGCAGTTCTTC.

The chain couples TRBV5-1 to TRBJ1-1; TRBD1 agrees at 9 bases. CDR3 length: 13 residues. Germline assignment: CDR1 SGHRS and CDR2 YFSETQ. Trimming cost V 4 bases and J 3 bases; bases outside gene matches: 1. CDR3 region: CASSRDRDTEAFF. In DNA, the CDR3 is TGCGCCAGCAGCAGGGACAGGGACACTGAAGCTTTCTTT.

This clonotype was found a few times. The chain couples TRBV10-1 to TRBJ2-7; D uncertain. From germline, CDR1 is WNHNN and CDR2 SYGVQD (reference sequence). Trimming stripped 5 bases from V and 6 bases from J, with 5 bases between. This CDR3 has 10 residues. CDR3 in amino acids: CASSNPEQYF. In DNA form, the CDR3 reads TGCGCCAGCAGTAATCCCGAGCAGTACTTC.

As for this clonotype: A read error is possible here, since a much larger clone lies one base away. The V call is TRBV14, the J call TRBJ2-7, with a tentative D call TRBD2 (6 bases). This CDR3 comprises 14 residues. Germline-derived CDR1 and CDR2 are SGHDN and FVKESK. CDR3 amino acids: CASSQRRDHYKQYF. CDR3 nucleotide sequence: TGTGCCAGCAGCCAGAGGAGGGACCACTACAAGCAGTACTTC.

This clonotype is labeled large. V and J are TRBV2 and TRBJ2-5; possibly TRBD1 for D (6 bases). The CDR3 totals 14 residues. From germline, CDR1 is SNHLY and CDR2 FYNNEI. With 6 bases removed from V and 2 bases from J, the gap between germline ends came to 13 bases. CDR3 protein: CASRNRDRQETQYF. Here the CDR3 DNA reads TGTGCCAGCAGAAACAGGGACCGGCAAGAGACCCAGTACTTC.

This clonotype was seen ten or more times. The genes are TRBV20-1 and TRBJ2-5, with 7 nucleotides matching TRBD2. Germline assignment: CDR1 DFQATT and CDR2 SNEGSKA (reference sequence). Trimming removed 0 bases from V and 4 bases from J; junction bases left unmatched: 8. This CDR3 has 15 residues. The CDR3 DNA reads TGCAGTGCTAGAGAGGAGGGAGGGGTTGGAGAGACCCAGTACTTC. The encoded protein is CSAREEGGVGETQYF.

A single count supports this clonotype. V usage is TRBV5-4 and J usage is TRBJ2-1; D might be TRBD1 (6 bases). V was clipped by 2 bases and J by 4 bases, with 7 bases between them. CDR1 is SGHNT, CDR2 YYREEE, per germline (reference sequence). The CDR3 runs to 13 residues. CDR3 nucleotides: TGTGCCAGCAGCTTCCAGGGGTACAATGAGCAGTTCTTC. This codes for CASSFQGYNEQFF.

The chain has TRBV11-2 and TRBJ2-7, with D possibly being TRBD2 (5 bases). CDR3 length: 13 residues. From germline, CDR1 is SGHAT and CDR2 FQNNGV. Trimming left V 7 bases short and J 4 bases short, with 14 bases between. The CDR3 DNA reads TGTGCCAGCACCCTAGGACTGGGATACGAGCAGTACTTC. It encodes CASTLGLGYEQYF.

The V call is TRBV7-2, the J call TRBJ2-1; D might be TRBD2 (6 bases). The CDR3 covers 15 residues. Germline CDR1 and CDR2: SGHTA and FQGNSA. V lost 5 bases and J lost 6, with 17 bases in between. The CDR3 DNA follows: TGTGCCAGCAGCGTCACCCCGGGACTCGGCAATGAGCAGTTCTTC. The encoded protein is CASSVTPGLGNEQFF. Full variable domain (outside the CDR3, taken from reference TRBV7-2 and TRBJ2-1): GAGVSQSPSNKVTEKGKDVELRCDPISGHTALYWYRQSLGQGLEFLIYFQGNSAPDKSGLPSDRFSAERTGGSVSTLTIQRTQQEDSAVYLCASSVTPGLGNEQFFGPGTRLTVL.

This clonotype was recorded a few times. This sequence joins TRBV6-1 and TRBJ1-6; 7 bases map to TRBD1. Germline loops: CDR1 MNHNS, CDR2 SASEGT. With 8 bases clipped from V and 7 bases from J, the junction kept 14 bases outside the gene matches. The CDR3 covers 16 residues. In DNA, the CDR3 is TGTGCCAGCCGGGGGGACAGTATGTCCCCAAATTCACCCCTCCACTTT. This translates into CASRGDSMSPNSPLHF.

CDR3 bases: TGTGCCAGCAGCTGGGGGCCGGGACAAGTTTCCTACGAGCAGTACTTC. As protein: CASSWGPGQVSYEQYF. The chain joins TRBV5-4 to TRBJ2-7; a possible D gene is TRBD1 (6 bases). From germline, CDR1 is SGHNT and CDR2 YYREEE (reference sequence). The CDR3 is made up of 16 amino acids. The V gene lost 3 bases and the J gene lost 1 base, with 17 bases spanning the gap.

The rearrangement uses TRBV7-6 and TRBJ2-1; D ambiguous. The germline V and J ends were trimmed by 5 bases and 6 bases, with 14 bases remaining between them. This CDR3 region has 14 residues. Germline CDR1 is SGHVS and CDR2 is FNYEAQ. The CDR3 coding sequence is TGTGCCAGCAGCGCCTCGGGCCATGCCAATGAGCAGTTCTTC. Translated, it gives CASSASGHANEQFF.

This sequence joins TRBV20-1 and TRBJ1-5; no definite D call. The CDR3 runs 17 residues. Germline CDR1 DFQATT, CDR2 SNEGSKA (reference sequence). V was clipped by 0 bases and J by 3 bases, with 18 bases between them. CDR3 nucleotide sequence: TGCAGTGCTAGAGATTCGGGCGCCGCACTAGACAATCAGCCCCAGCATTTT. Its protein is CSARDSGAALDNQPQHF.

The rearrangement links TRBV5-1 to TRBJ2-7, with 12 bases lining up with TRBD2. V was clipped by 5 bases and J by 3 bases; unmatched bases: 6. Germline lookup yields CDR1 SGHRS and CDR2 YFSETQ. The CDR3 loop spans 15 amino acids. The CDR3 DNA reads as TGCGCCAGCAGACCCCTAGCGGGAGGGAGCTACGAGCAGTACTTC. Residues: CASRPLAGGSYEQYF.

DNA of the CDR3: TGTGCCAGCTCACCGGGACAGGGTTGGCAGCCCCAGCATTTT. Protein product: CASSPGQGWQPQHF. The chain links TRBV18 to TRBJ1-5, with TRBD1 identical over 9 bases. From germline, CDR1 is KGHSH and CDR2 LQKENI. CDR3 length: 14 amino acids. With V trimmed by 3 bases and J by 7 bases, 4 bases remained unmatched.

V and J are TRBV14 and TRBJ1-1, with a possible D match to TRBD1 (6 bases). CDR3 length equals 16 residues. Germline V CDR1 and CDR2: SGHDN, FVKESK. Trimming took off 1 base at V and 0 bases at J, with 12 bases between the two ends. The CDR3 spells CASSQVGGAVNTEAFF. DNA for the CDR3: TGTGCCAGCAGCCAAGTGGGGGGGGCTGTGAACACTGAAGCTTTCTTT.

The chain joins TRBV15 to TRBJ2-1, with D unresolved. Germline loops: CDR1 LNHNV, CDR2 YYDKDF (reference sequence). The CDR3 sequence is 13 residues long. Trimming left V 1 base short and J 5 bases short, with 6 bases between. The CDR3 region has the DNA TGTGCCACCAGCAGAGCTAACGACAATGAGCAGTTCTTC. This translates into CATSRANDNEQFF.

The rearrangement joins TRBV6-1 to TRBJ2-7; 7 bases line up with TRBD2. The CDR3 has 14 amino acids. Germline V lookup: CDR1 MNHNS, CDR2 SASEGT. The V gene end was trimmed by 3 bases and the J gene end by 4 bases; junction bases not matched to a gene: 6. CDR3 in amino acids: CASSDTGLKYEQYF. CDR3 bases: TGTGCCAGCAGTGATACGGGACTAAAGTACGAGCAGTACTTC.

J is TRBJ2-5 and V is TRBV5-1, with D hard to call. Trimming took 1 base from V and 3 from J, leaving 4 bases between them. The V gene's germline CDR1 is SGHRS and CDR2 YFSETQ. CDR3 length: 12 amino acids. DNA for the CDR3: TGCGCCAGCAGCTTGACAGAAGAGACCCAGTACTTC. This encodes CASSLTEETQYF. Combining the CDR3 with reference TRBV5-1 and TRBJ2-5 gives the whole variable domain KAGVTQTPRYLIKTRGQQVTLSCSPISGHRSVSWYQQTPGQGLQFLFEYFSETQRNKGNFPGRFSGRQFSNSRSEMNVSTLELGDSALYLCASSLTEETQYFGPGTRLLVL.

This clonotype was detected a few times. The V and J genes are TRBV2 and TRBJ1-1; 7 bases are shared with TRBD1. Looked up from germline, CDR1 is SNHLY and CDR2 is FYNNEI. The CDR3 spans 15 residues. Trimming took 2 bases from V and 1 from J; bases not matched to a gene: 4. This chain's CDR3 is CASSELPGGNTEAFF. The CDR3 region has the DNA TGTGCCAGCAGTGAATTGCCAGGGGGGAACACTGAAGCTTTCTTT.